This T cell receptor (beta chain) emerged from a study of regulatory T cells in long-lasting Graves disease. This clonotype was recorded many times. The time point denotes: persistent/refractory GD, antithyroid drugs over 5 years with positive TRAb. PBMC-derived RNA was used for the TCR library. After removal of 1 base from V and 6 bases from J, the junction contained 5 bases not matched to a gene. The germline V gene encodes CDR1 SGHAT and CDR2 FQDESV (reference sequence). This CDR3 is 15 amino acids long. Construction of TCR beta libraries relied on iRepertoire HTBI primers and on Arm-PCR targeting CDR3 regions. Original processing notes: The study identified more than 55 TRBV and 13 to 15 TRBJ segments across samples. TCRdb used MiXCR to reprocess the multiplex PCR reads, holding one entry per CDR3 protein. For this entry, the V and J calls and clone size follow TCRdb and not the study's own pipeline. The sample has approximately 440,000 distinct CDR3 sequences; around 22% are singletons.

The clonotype was recovered from a female donor with Graves disease. The sample in question was peripheral blood mononuclear cells (PBMCs), obtained when the disease was refractory, from a patient treated with antithyroid drugs. The chain uses TRBV11-1 and TRBJ2-3; 9 nucleotides align to TRBD2. The CDR3 DNA is TGTGCCAGCAGCTTAGTTGGGACTAGCAGGGATACGCAGTATTTT. Translation: CASSLVGTSRDTQYF.